The clone carrying this T cell receptor (beta chain) was counted at least ten times. Its antigen is as yet unknown. The data belong to a study of T cells in Graves' hyperthyroidism and ophthalmopathy. The CDR3 has 16 residues. V lost 5 bases, J lost 5 bases, and 11 bases stayed unmatched. CDR1 is LGHNA and CDR2 is YNFKEQ in the germline V gene. Broader study findings: Most thyroid clonotypes that were expanded above 0.001 also turned up in blood.

It was RNA transcripts that yielded the amplified TCR beta CDR3 regions. The study used the HTBI primer set for a first-round RT-PCR of the TCR CDR3. Using its own MiXCR run on the multiplex PCR reads, TCRdb lists one record per CDR3 protein. The data contain over 45,000 distinct CDR3 sequences, less than 50% of them singletons. Patients having uncontrolled infection, another autoimmune disease, pregnancy or lactation were not included. The chain links TRBV4-2 to TRBJ2-5; 10 bases line up with TRBD2. This receptor was obtained from a woman in her 30s with Graves' ophthalmopathy. The sample consisted of blood. This CDR3 is CASSSQAGGPWETQYF. Here the CDR3 DNA reads TGTGCCAGCAGCTCACAAGCGGGAGGGCCTTGGGAGACCCAGTACTTC.